A single sample is the source of the 21 T cell receptor beta chains below, sequenced in a study of cytomegalovirus exposure and HLA in healthy donors (dated by TCRdb to the late 2010s). Receptors were amplified or captured by the immunoSEQ multiplex PCR assay. For the multiplex PCR, a mixture combining 60 forward primers for TCR Vbeta segments and 13 reverse primers for TCR Jbeta segments was used. In TCRdb, the immuneACCESS table is reduced to in-frame sequences with V and J assigned. These tables do not hold every clone; where another copy was compared, an unresolved V gene accounts for under half, and the others remain unexplained. The sample table shows fewer than 200,000 clones, and just over 70% are seen once. 2.5% of the sample rests with the top ten. The specimen sequenced was PBMCs. The source of these receptors is a human donor in good health.

This chain connects TRBV9 to TRBJ2-3; D not resolved. Per germline, CDR1 SGDLS and CDR2 YYNGEE. CDR3 length: 13 amino acids. The V end lost 0 bases, the J end lost 4 bases, and 6 bases lay between the germline ends. DNA for the CDR3: TGTGCCAGCAGCGTAGGGCCCCCAGATACGCAGTATTTT. Its translation: CASSVGPPDTQYF.

This chain links TRBV7-9 with TRBJ2-3, with D perhaps given as TRBD1 or TRBD2 (5 bases each). Germline V gene sequence: CDR1 SEHNR, CDR2 FQNEAQ (reference sequence). Trimming stripped 5 bases from V and 5 bases from J, with 17 bases between. The CDR3 has 15 amino acids. As DNA, the CDR3 is TGTGCCAGCAGCCTAGAGGGGCTAGTCAGAGATACGCAGTATTTT. Its protein product is CASSLEGLVRDTQYF.

The rearrangement joins TRBV28 to TRBJ2-1; TRBD1 agrees at 7 bases. CDR1 is MDHEN, CDR2 SYDVKM, per germline. This CDR3 comprises 16 residues. V was pared by 8 bases and J by 2 bases, with 12 bases of the junction left unmatched. In nucleotides, the CDR3 is TGTGCCAGCGGCCTATCTACAGGGGCTACCTACAATGAGCAGTTCTTC. Its translation: CASGLSTGATYNEQFF.

CDR3 region: CASSPAGTGNYNEQFF. DNA of the CDR3: TGTGCCAGCAGCCCTGCCGGGACAGGGAACTACAATGAGCAGTTCTTC. The chain couples TRBV7-9 to TRBJ2-1, with TRBD1 matching over 9 bases. Germline lookup yields CDR1 SEHNR and CDR2 FQNEAQ (reference sequence). V dropped 5 bases and J dropped 3; count of bases not matched to a gene: 8. This CDR3 has 16 residues.

The genes are TRBV18 and TRBJ2-7; D not certain. CDR1 is KGHSH and CDR2 is LQKENI in the germline V gene. V shed 6 bases and J shed 5 bases, with 14 bases lying between them. The CDR3 spans 13 residues. The CDR3 region has the DNA TGTGCCAGCTCGCTTGGCCCTGAGGACGAGCAGTACTTC. Translated, it gives CASSLGPEDEQYF.

The chain couples TRBV2 to TRBJ1-5, with a weak D call TRBD1 (5 bases). The ends were cut back, 7 bases at V and 3 bases at J, with 16 bases in the middle. Germline-derived CDR1 and CDR2 are SNHLY and FYNNEI. The CDR3 spans 15 residues. The CDR3 bases are TGTGCCAGCACGGCCAGGGTGAAGGACAATCAGCCCCAGCATTTT. This sequence encodes CASTARVKDNQPQHF.

The chain couples TRBV5-6 to TRBJ1-6, with TRBD1 identical over 7 bases. The CDR3 length is 16 residues. V shed 2 bases, J shed 6 bases, and the junction held 8 bases outside the gene matches. Germline V gene data show CDR1 as SGHDT and CDR2 as YYEEEE. The DNA for the CDR3 is TGTGCCAGCAGCTTTTATCCTCACAGGGGTAATTCACCCCTCCACTTT. Translated: CASSFYPHRGNSPLHF.

The gene calls are TRBV29-1 and TRBJ1-2, with 8 bases that match TRBD1. Trimming cost V 4 bases and J 5 bases; bases outside gene matches: 3. The CDR3 sequence is 12 residues long. Germline V gives CDR1 SQVTM, CDR2 ANQGSEA. CDR3 residues: CSVARGPYGYTF. The CDR3 nucleotides read TGCAGCGTTGCCAGGGGGCCATATGGCTACACCTTC.

CDR3 loop: CASRELAGSYNEQFF. CDR3 bases: TGTGCCAGCAGGGAACTAGCGGGGTCGTACAATGAGCAGTTCTTC. The chain carries TRBV6-6 and TRBJ2-1; 10 bases are shared with TRBD2. Germline assignment: CDR1 MNHNY and CDR2 SVGAGI (reference sequence). The ends lost 6 bases at V and 4 bases at J; junction bases unmatched: 6. This CDR3 contains 15 residues.

This chain uses TRBV27 with TRBJ1-1, with TRBD1 matching 10 bases. With V trimmed by 6 bases and J by 10 bases, 11 bases remained unmatched. Germline lookup yields CDR1 MNHEY and CDR2 SMNVEV (reference sequence). The CDR3 length is 14 residues. CDR3 region: CASRTLDRGQVAFF. CDR3 bases: TGTGCCAGCAGAACACTTGACAGGGGGCAAGTAGCTTTCTTT.

V usage is TRBV27 and J usage is TRBJ2-3; 8 bases align to TRBD1. J gave up 2 bases and V 5 bases, and 6 bases lay outside the gene matches. The CDR3 has 15 amino acids. Germline assignment: CDR1 MNHEY and CDR2 SMNVEV (reference sequence). CDR3 sequence reads: CASSDGQGFTDTQYF. The CDR3 DNA follows: TGTGCCAGCAGTGATGGACAGGGCTTCACAGATACGCAGTATTTT.

The chain links TRBV7-3 to TRBJ1-2; 7 bases line up with TRBD1. J was trimmed by 7 bases and V by 1 base; bases with no gene match: 3. Germline assignment: CDR1 SGHTA and CDR2 FQGTGA. There are 13 residues in the CDR3. The CDR3 here is CASSLRTGAGYTF. CDR3 bases: TGTGCCAGCAGCTTAAGAACAGGGGCTGGCTACACCTTC.

The chain recombines TRBV2 with TRBJ2-7; D gene ambiguous. CDR3 length: 12 amino acids. V gave up 4 bases and J gave up 2 bases, with 6 bases separating them. Germline V gene data show CDR1 as SNHLY and CDR2 as FYNNEI. The CDR3 loop is CASSALTYEQYF. The CDR3 bases are TGTGCCAGCAGTGCGTTAACCTACGAGCAGTACTTC. Together with reference TRBV2 and TRBJ2-7, the CDR3 gives the full variable domain: EPEVTQTPSHQVTQMGQEVILRCVPISNHLYFYWYRQILGQKVEFLVSFYNNEISEKSEIFDDQFSVERPDGSNFTLKIRSTKLEDSAMYFCASSALTYEQYFGPGTRLTVT.

This clone was counted only a few times. V is TRBV6-5 and J is TRBJ1-2, with 8 bases that match TRBD1. The CDR3 has 12 residues. The germline V gene has CDR1 MNHEY and CDR2 SVGAGI. The V segment lost 6 bases and the J segment 7 bases; nucleotides outside the gene matches: 4. The CDR3 sequence: CASRRDRGGYTF. CDR3 DNA sequence: TGTGCCAGCAGACGCGACAGGGGTGGCTACACCTTC.

This chain joins TRBV6-5 and TRBJ2-3, with 8 bases identical to TRBD2. CDR3 length: 15 residues. Per germline, CDR1 MNHEY and CDR2 SVGAGI. V was clipped by 6 bases and J by 0 bases; unmatched bases: 5. The CDR3 region is CASRPERGSTDTQYF. CDR3 sequence (DNA): TGTGCCAGCAGACCAGAGCGGGGGAGCACAGATACGCAGTATTTT.

The V and J genes are TRBV5-1 and TRBJ1-2, with 12 bases aligning to TRBD1. CDR1 is SGHRS, CDR2 YFSETQ, per germline. The J segment lost 3 bases and the V segment lost 4 bases, leaving 4 bases of the junction unmatched. The CDR3 has 15 amino acids. In DNA form, the CDR3 reads TGCGCCAGCAGCGCCGGGACAGGGGGCGACTATGGCTACACCTTC. Amino acid sequence: CASSAGTGGDYGYTF. Looking up the rest from reference TRBV5-1 and TRBJ1-2 gives the full variable domain: KAGVTQTPRYLIKTRGQQVTLSCSPISGHRSVSWYQQTPGQGLQFLFEYFSETQRNKGNFPGRFSGRQFSNSRSEMNVSTLELGDSALYLCASSAGTGGDYGYTFGSGTRLTVV.

The chain joins TRBV7-9 to TRBJ1-6; TRBD1 is a possible D gene (5 bases). Germline V gives CDR1 SEHNR, CDR2 FQNEAQ (reference sequence). The CDR3 sequence is 14 residues long. Trimming took off 1 base at V and 6 bases at J, with 7 bases between the two ends. Written as DNA, the CDR3 is TGTGCCAGCAGCTTAGAGACAGCTAATTCACCCCTCCACTTT. Protein: CASSLETANSPLHF.

This clone was counted a few times. The chain employs TRBV19 and TRBJ2-2; no clear D. There are 13 residues in the CDR3. Trimming pared 6 bases from V and 5 bases from J, leaving 10 bases between. CDR1 LNHDA and CDR2 SQIVND come from the germline V gene (reference sequence). The CDR3 region is CASSHSNTGELFF. The CDR3 DNA reads TGTGCCAGTAGCCATAGTAATACCGGGGAGCTGTTTTTT.

V usage is TRBV15 and J usage is TRBJ1-1, with D possibly matching TRBD1 (6 bases). Germline V lookup: CDR1 LNHNV, CDR2 YYDKDF (reference sequence). V lost 2 bases and J 5 bases, leaving 12 bases between the germline ends. CDR3 length: 14 residues. CDR3 residues: CATSRLGGETEAFF. The CDR3 DNA is TGTGCCACCAGCAGACTAGGGGGGGAGACTGAAGCTTTCTTT.

This chain joins TRBV21-1 and TRBJ2-3; no DNA check was done on the table's D call, TRBD2. TRBV21-1 is noted as a pseudogene. The CDR3 sequence is 20 residues long. The DNA of the CDR3 is TGTGCCAGCAGAGGGCAGGCAGCCGGGACTAGCGGGGGGGCAACAGATACGCAGTATTTT. Translated, it gives CASRGQAAGTSGGATDTQYF.

As for this clone: Within the sample, other DNA sequences also encode this same CDR3. The chain has TRBV9 and TRBJ1-1; D possibly corresponds to TRBD1 (5 bases). Trimming removed 4 bases from V and 0 bases from J, with 13 bases in between. The CDR3 extends over 15 amino acids. CDR1 and CDR2 (germline): SGDLS, YYNGEE. In nucleotides, the CDR3 is TGTGCCAGCAGCCCCTTGCAGGGTTTGAACACTGAAGCTTTCTTT. It codes for CASSPLQGLNTEAFF.